Below, 5 T cell receptor beta chains from the same sample are listed, as sequenced in a study of T cell responses to AZD1222 COVID-19 vaccine (dated by TCRdb to the early 2020s). Receptor amplification or capture employed the immunoSEQ multiplex PCR assay. The source is immuneACCESS, and TCRdb retained only in-frame sequences with V and J called. Part of the clones is not carried over; for the studies checked, unresolved V genes explain less than half of this, and the remainder is unexplained. The sample contains around 200,000 clones, over 90% of them found a single time. The ten largest clones take up around 4.3% of the sample. The time point label here, explained by the study, means: baseline before first vaccination. Source: peripheral blood, taken on day 0 of AZD1222 vaccination. Every receptor here comes from an adult in good health.

The chain is built from TRBV6-4 and TRBJ1-2, with 10 bases matching TRBD1. The germline gives CDR1 MRHNA, CDR2 SNTAGT. This CDR3 contains 17 residues. V dropped 5 bases and J dropped 1; count of bases not matched to a gene: 10. CDR3 loop: CASSPSGQGLNNYGYTF. CDR3 sequence (DNA): TGTGCCAGCAGTCCCTCGGGACAGGGGCTTAATAACTATGGCTACACCTTC.

This sequence joins TRBV12-5 and TRBJ2-1; TRBD2 matches at 7 bases. Germline CDR1 LGHNT, CDR2 FRNRAP. CDR3 length: 16 amino acids. The V and J ends lost 7 bases and 0 bases, in that order; junction bases with no gene match: 9. CDR3 sequence: CASAPPSGISYNEQFF. In DNA form, the CDR3 reads TGTGCTAGTGCCCCCCCAAGCGGGATCTCCTACAATGAGCAGTTCTTC.

The chain carries TRBV10-3 and TRBJ1-1; D is uncertain. Per the germline V gene, CDR1 is ENHRY and CDR2 is SYGVKD. The CDR3 has 13 residues. The ends were cut back, 3 bases at V and 3 bases at J, with 8 bases in the middle. Written as DNA, the CDR3 is TGTGCCATCAGTGACACGGGAGACACTGAAGCTTTCTTT. Its protein product is CAISDTGDTEAFF.

This sequence joins TRBV12-3 or TRBV12-4 and TRBJ2-7; D may be TRBD2 (5 bases). V lost 3 bases and J 6 bases, leaving 9 bases between the germline ends. The CDR3 has 12 amino acids. The CDR3 DNA sequence: TGTGCCAGCAGTTTGGAAGAGGGCGAGCAGTACTTC. It specifies CASSLEEGEQYF.

The J gene is TRBJ1-1, the V gene TRBV7-9; D is perhaps TRBD1 (5 bases). Germline V gene sequence: CDR1 SEHNR, CDR2 FQNEAQ (reference sequence). This CDR3 is 13 amino acids long. The V end was cut by 0 bases, the J end by 5 bases, with 7 bases between. CDR3 nucleotides: TGTGCCAGCAGCTTAGCGGAGGGGACTGAAGCTTTCTTT. Translating gives CASSLAEGTEAFF.